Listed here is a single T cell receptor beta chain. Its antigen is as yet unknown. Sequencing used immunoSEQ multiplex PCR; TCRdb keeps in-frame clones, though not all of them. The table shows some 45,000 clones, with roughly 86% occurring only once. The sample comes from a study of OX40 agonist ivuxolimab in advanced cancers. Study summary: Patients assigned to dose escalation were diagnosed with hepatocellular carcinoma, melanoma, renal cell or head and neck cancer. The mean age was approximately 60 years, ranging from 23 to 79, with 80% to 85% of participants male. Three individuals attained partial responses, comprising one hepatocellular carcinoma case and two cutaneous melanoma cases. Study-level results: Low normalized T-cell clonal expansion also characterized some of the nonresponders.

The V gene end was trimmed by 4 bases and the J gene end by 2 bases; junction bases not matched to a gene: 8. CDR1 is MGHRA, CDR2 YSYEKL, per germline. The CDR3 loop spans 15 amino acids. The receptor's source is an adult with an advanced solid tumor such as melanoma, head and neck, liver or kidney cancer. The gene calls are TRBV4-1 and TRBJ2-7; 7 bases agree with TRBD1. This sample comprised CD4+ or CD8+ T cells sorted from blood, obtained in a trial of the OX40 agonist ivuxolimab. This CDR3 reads CASSPSGDSTYEQYF. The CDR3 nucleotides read TGCGCCAGCAGCCCCTCAGGGGACAGCACCTACGAGCAGTACTTC.